This is a list of T cell receptor beta chains from one sample in a study of T cells in Graves' hyperthyroidism and ophthalmopathy. TCRdb called the multiplex PCR reads again in MiXCR, with one record for every CDR3 protein. The table includes about 480,000 distinct CDR3 sequences, approximately 15% detected once. Sequencing input: blood. These receptors all stem from a woman under 30 with Graves' hyperthyroidism. Both conserved end residues are part of each CDR3. The D gene is left open where the match is weak. Not every row has a clone size; where given, it reads once, few, many or a size class.

V gene: TRBV7-9; D gene: NA; CDR3 length: 15; J gene: TRBJ2-3; clone size: many; CDR3 protein: CASSAAEAGTDTQYF; CDR3 DNA: TGTGCCAGCAGCGCGGCGGAGGCCGGTACAGATACGCAGTATTTT
V gene: TRBV6-4; D gene: NA; CDR3 length: 15; J gene: TRBJ2-3; clone size: NA; CDR3 protein: CASSGGGRSTDTQYF; CDR3 DNA: TGTGCCAGCTCCGGAGGGGGACGGAGCACAGATACGCAGTATTTT
V gene: TRBV6-1; D gene: TRBD2; CDR3 length: 15; J gene: TRBJ2-5; clone size: many; CDR3 protein: CASSLLAGVLETQYF; CDR3 DNA: TGTGCCAGCAGCCTACTAGCGGGAGTGCTAGAGACCCAGTACTTC
V gene: TRBV30; D gene: TRBD1; CDR3 length: 13; J gene: TRBJ2-1; clone size: NA; CDR3 protein: CAWSLLLDRGPFF; CDR3 DNA: TGTGCCTGGAGTTTATTATTAGACAGGGGGCCGTTCTTC
V gene: TRBV28; D gene: NA; CDR3 length: 17; J gene: TRBJ2-1; clone size: few; CDR3 protein: CASSLRGGERGGNEQFF; CDR3 DNA: TGTGCCAGCAGTCTCCGCGGGGGCGAGAGGGGCGGGAATGAGCAGTTCTTC
V gene: TRBV4-1; D gene: TRBD1; CDR3 length: 15; J gene: TRBJ1-5; clone size: NA; CDR3 protein: CASSQAAGGGQPQHF; CDR3 DNA: TGCGCCAGCAGCCAAGCCGCAGGGGGGGGACAGCCCCAGCATTTT
V gene: TRBV11-3; D gene: NA; CDR3 length: 16; J gene: TRBJ1-2; clone size: many; CDR3 protein: CASSRSGTNSNYGYTF; CDR3 DNA: TGTGCCAGCAGCCGTTCCGGGACAAACTCTAACTATGGCTACACCTTC
V gene: TRBV30; D gene: TRBD2; CDR3 length: 14; J gene: TRBJ2-3; clone size: many; CDR3 protein: CAWSVGGVVDTQYF; CDR3 DNA: TGTGCCTGGAGTGTGGGAGGGGTGGTGGATACGCAGTATTTT
V gene: TRBV29-1; D gene: NA; CDR3 length: 10; J gene: TRBJ2-3; clone size: many; CDR3 protein: CSVELDTQYF; CDR3 DNA: TGCAGCGTTGAACTAGATACGCAGTATTTT
V gene: TRBV20-1; D gene: NA; CDR3 length: 11; J gene: TRBJ2-3; clone size: NA; CDR3 protein: CSASRADTQYF; CDR3 DNA: TGCAGTGCTAGCCGCGCAGATACGCAGTATTTT
V gene: TRBV28; D gene: NA; CDR3 length: 11; J gene: TRBJ1-1; clone size: NA; CDR3 protein: CASSLIGRGFF; CDR3 DNA: TGTGCCAGCAGTTTAATCGGCAGAGGGTTCTTT
V gene: TRBV12-3/TRBV12-4; D gene: NA; CDR3 length: 11; J gene: TRBJ2-7; clone size: many; CDR3 protein: CASSPGDEQYF; CDR3 DNA: TGTGCCAGCAGCCCCGGTGACGAGCAGTACTTC
V gene: TRBV11-1; D gene: NA; CDR3 length: 15; J gene: TRBJ2-4; clone size: many; CDR3 protein: CASSQGTAAKNIQYF; CDR3 DNA: TGTGCCAGCAGCCAAGGGACGGCAGCCAAAAACATTCAGTACTTC
V gene: TRBV15; D gene: NA; CDR3 length: 13; J gene: TRBJ1-2; clone size: many; CDR3 protein: CAIWRHPNYGYTF; CDR3 DNA: TGTGCCATCTGGCGTCATCCTAACTATGGCTACACCTTC
V gene: TRBV20-1; D gene: NA; CDR3 length: 15; J gene: TRBJ2-7; clone size: many; CDR3 protein: CSAKAFRGVGFEQYF; CDR3 DNA: TGCAGTGCTAAGGCGTTCAGGGGAGTTGGTTTCGAGCAGTACTTC
V gene: TRBV7-9; D gene: NA; CDR3 length: 20; J gene: TRBJ2-6; clone size: many; CDR3 protein: CASSPSPLQGTLSGANVLTF; CDR3 DNA: TGTGCCAGCAGCCCCTCCCCCCTACAGGGAACTCTCTCTGGGGCCAACGTCCTGACTTTC
V gene: TRBV14; D gene: NA; CDR3 length: 14; J gene: TRBJ1-2; clone size: many; CDR3 protein: CASSQDERVYGYTF; CDR3 DNA: TGTGCCAGCAGCCAAGATGAGAGGGTTTATGGCTACACCTTC
V gene: TRBV30; D gene: NA; CDR3 length: 14; J gene: TRBJ2-7; clone size: many; CDR3 protein: CAWSVPRGPYEQYF; CDR3 DNA: TGTGCCTGGAGTGTCCCGCGGGGTCCCTACGAGCAGTACTTC
V gene: TRBV20-1; D gene: NA; CDR3 length: 13; J gene: TRBJ1-1; clone size: many; CDR3 protein: CSAPTAQNTEAFF; CDR3 DNA: TGCAGTGCTCCAACCGCCCAGAACACTGAAGCTTTCTTT